This TCR beta chain was retrieved from a study of blood T cell repertoires in COVID-19. Across the study: Collection of acute and convalescent COVID-19 samples took place in the United States, Italy and Spain.

Assay used: immunoSEQ multiplex PCR; TCRdb lists only in-frame clones, some missing. The profile shows roughly 200,000 clones, 80% to 90% of them singletons. Categorization into cohorts depended on clinical history that participants reported. The ends were cut back, 4 bases at V and 4 bases at J, with 17 bases in the middle. In germline, CDR1 is SQVTM, CDR2 ANQGSEA. CDR3 size: 14 residues. Input material: PBMCs or T cells enriched from blood (not recorded which). V and J are TRBV29-1 and TRBJ2-7, with a weak D call TRBD1 (5 bases). This clonotype was sampled from a man aged 30-40 years in a cohort exposed to, infected with or recovered from COVID-19 (not recorded which). The CDR3 spells CSVAMGREDYEQYF. CDR3 nucleotide sequence: TGCAGCGTTGCAATGGGCAGGGAAGATTACGAGCAGTACTTC.